What follows describes a single T cell receptor (beta chain). The antigen is undetermined. At minimum, one pre-ART and two post-ART PBMC samples were obtained from each donor. Only United States sites treated participants with HIV. This record belongs to a study of long-term antiretroviral therapy in people with HIV. Study-level results: Blood obtained between about 2004 and 2017 may reflect older ART regimens.

Researchers report immunoSEQ v3.0 was run at survey level. Assay: immunoSEQ multiplex PCR; the TCRdb copy retains only in-frame clones and omits some. The sample has under 25,000 clones, 90% to 95% seen once; the top ten hold approximately 8.5%. The starting material was unsorted PBMCs, obtained 7.6 years after starting antiretroviral therapy. This clonotype was obtained from a woman between 40 and 55 years old with HIV.

DNA for the CDR3: TGTGCCAGCACCCCGAACCTACAACCAGGCAGGGAAGCTTTCTTT. This translates into CASTPNLQPGREAFF. The rearrangement links TRBV5-6 to TRBJ1-1, with D unresolved. V was trimmed by 6 bases and J by 8 bases, leaving 23 bases between them. Germline loops: CDR1 SGHDT, CDR2 YYEEEE. The CDR3 is 15 residues long.